One sample yielded the 32 T cell receptor beta chains listed below, sequenced in a study of tissue T cells after allogeneic stem cell transplantation (dated by TCRdb to the early 2020s). This specimen's time point label, interpreted: mouse harvest day 14 after allogeneic transplant. Each mouse graft, delivered by tail vein injection, combined 10^6 splenic CD5+ T cells with 10^7 T-cell-depleted bone marrow cells. The library was obtained by the immunoSEQ multiplex PCR assay. TCRdb provides this immuneACCESS table in a form limited to in-frame rearrangements. Some clones are lacking; in checked studies, under half of them reflect an unresolved V gene, and why the rest are absent is not known. Here the sample has under 3,500 clones; less than 50% occur a single time. The leading ten clones occupy about 35% of the sample. The sample was lymph node tissue. These receptors originate from a female BALB/c mouse given C57BL/6 T cells with graft-versus-host disease after an allogeneic hematopoietic cell transplant.

As to this clone: Genes and germline are mouse. The read falls 1 residue short of the CDR3 end, and the missing part is taken from the germline J gene. V usage is TRBV1 and J usage is TRBJ1-1; TRBD1 aligns across 10 bases. The length of the CDR3 is 15 residues. Losses at the gene ends were 3 bases for V and 3 bases for J; bases not matched to a gene: 4. The germline V gene encodes CDR1 NSQYPW and CDR2 LRSPGD (reference sequence). The sequenced part of the CDR3 DNA is TGCACCTGCAGTGCGCGGGACAGGGGACACACAGAAGTCTTC. It translates to CTCSARDRGHTEVF. The entire CDR3 protein is CTCSARDRGHTEVFF. Drawing the rest from reference TRBV1 and TRBJ1-1, the complete variable domain is VTLLEQNPRWRLVPRGQAVNLRCILKNSQYPWMSWYQQDLQKQLQWLFTLRSPGDKEVKSLPGADYLATRVTDTELRLQVANMSQGRTLYCTCSARDRGHTEVFFGKGTRLTVV.

To note about this clone: Here the gene names and germline are mouse. The read halts 1 residue ahead of the CDR3 end, with the missing end drawn from the germline J gene. The rearrangement joins TRBV26 to TRBJ1-1; 11 bases match TRBD1. The ends lost 4 bases at V and 7 bases at J; junction bases unmatched: 2. Germline CDR1 and CDR2: KGHPV and FQNQEV (reference sequence). The CDR3 has 13 amino acids. The CDR3 sequence is CASSRGQGGEVFF. The CDR3 DNA, read in part, is TGTGCCAGCAGTCGGGGACAGGGGGGAGAAGTCTTC.

This clone occurred a few times. Mouse gene names apply. The CDR3: CASSGVREQYF. Partial CDR3 DNA: TGTGCCAGCAGTGGCGTGCGGGAACAGTAC. The chain couples TRBV15 to TRBJ2-7; D unclear. The read is 1 residue too short to cover the CDR3 end, so that end is filled in from the germline J gene. Germline V gene lookup returns CDR1 SGHND and CDR2 FRSKSL. Trimming cost V 5 bases and J 7 bases, with 9 bases left between them. This CDR3 is built from 11 residues. The full variable domain, rest sourced from reference TRBV15 and TRBJ2-7, is DAGVTQTPRHEVAEKGQTIILKCEPVSGHNDLFWYRQTKIQGLELLSYFRSKSLMEDGGAFKDRFKAEMLNSSFSTLKIQPTEPKDSAVYLCASSGVREQYFGPGTRLTVL.

Note on this clone: Gene labels here are mouse ones. The read stops 1 residue short of the end of the CDR3; the missing end is completed from the germline J gene. The chain uses TRBV24 and TRBJ1-2; TRBD1 might be the D (5 bases). Looked up from germline, CDR1 is KGHTA and CDR2 is FRNEEI. V dropped 3 bases and J dropped 3 bases, with 8 bases sitting between them. This CDR3 has 13 residues. This chain's CDR3 is CASSLQGDSDYTF. CDR3 DNA (partial): TGTGCCAGCAGTCTCCAGGGAGACTCCGACTACACC.

With regard to this clone: Gene and germline names: mouse. CDR3 in amino acids: CASSLSGAPNERLFF. The part of the CDR3 DNA that was read is TGTGCCAGCAGTCTGTCGGGGGCGCCCAACGAAAGATTATTT. The chain combines TRBV26 with TRBJ1-4, with D perhaps matching TRBD1 (6 bases). The CDR3 end is not reached by the read, which stops 1 residue before it; the germline J gene fills it in. Germline V gives CDR1 KGHPV, CDR2 FQNQEV (reference sequence). The CDR3 length is 15 residues. V was trimmed by 0 bases and J by 3 bases, leaving 8 bases between them. Using reference TRBV26 and TRBJ1-4 for the parts outside the CDR3, the full variable domain is NSKVIQTPRYLVKGQGQKAKMRCIPEKGHPVVFWYQQNKNNEFKFLINFQNQEVLQQIDMTEKRFSAECPSNSPCSLEIQSSEAGDSALYLCASSLSGAPNERLFFGHGTKLSVL.

Regarding this clone: Any gene name here is a mouse gene name. The read halts 1 residue ahead of the CDR3 end, with the missing end drawn from the germline J gene. The gene calls are TRBV1 and TRBJ2-1, with 9 bases matching TRBD2. Per the germline V gene, CDR1 is NSQYPW and CDR2 is LRSPGD (reference sequence). Losses at the gene ends were 0 bases for V and 3 bases for J; bases not matched to a gene: 3. CDR3 length: 16 amino acids. The DNA read from the CDR3 is TGCACCTGCAGTGCAGAAGTCTGGGGGGGCTATGCTGAGCAGTTC. This sequence encodes CTCSAEVWGGYAEQF. The CDR3 reads in full as CTCSAEVWGGYAEQFF. Filled out from reference TRBV1 and TRBJ2-1, the complete variable domain reads VTLLEQNPRWRLVPRGQAVNLRCILKNSQYPWMSWYQQDLQKQLQWLFTLRSPGDKEVKSLPGADYLATRVTDTELRLQVANMSQGRTLYCTCSAEVWGGYAEQFFGPGTRLTVL.

To note about this clone: Mouse gene names and germline throughout. The missing CDR3 end, 1 residue past where the read stops, is filled in from the germline J gene. The chain carries TRBV4 and TRBJ2-7, with TRBD2 matching 11 bases. This CDR3 region has 14 residues. The trim removed 5 bases at V and 7 bases at J, leaving 7 bases unmatched. Germline assignment: CDR1 LGHDT and CDR2 YNNKQL (reference sequence). The CDR3 bases that were read are TGTGCCAGCAGCGGCCGGGACTGGGGGCCAGAACAGTAC. Translated: CASSGRDWGPEQY. The full CDR3 protein reads CASSGRDWGPEQYF.

By its share, this clone is hyperexpanded. Gene names and germline match the mouse. Coverage ceases 1 residue before the CDR3 finishes, and the germline J gene fills in the end. The chain couples TRBV13-2 to TRBJ1-4; 9 bases map to TRBD1. The CDR3 consists of 14 residues. J gave up 6 bases and V 2 bases, and 2 bases lay outside the gene matches. Germline V lookup: CDR1 NNHNN, CDR2 SYGAGS (reference sequence). This CDR3 is CASGEQGADERLFF. The sequenced CDR3 bases are TGTGCCAGCGGTGAACAGGGGGCCGACGAAAGATTATTT.

As regards this clone: Gene names follow the mouse nomenclature. The read comes to an end 1 residue before the CDR3 does, leaving the germline J gene to fill in the end. This chain uses TRBV31 with TRBJ2-3, with 12 bases matching TRBD2. The V gene's germline CDR1 is GKSSPN and CDR2 SITVG. V dropped 0 bases and J dropped 2; count of bases not matched to a gene: 3. The CDR3 loop spans 16 amino acids. The CDR3 sequence is CAWSLRTGGVAETLYF. CDR3 DNA, as far as it was read: TGTGCCTGGAGTCTAAGGACTGGGGGGGTTGCAGAAACGCTGTAT. Combining the CDR3 with reference TRBV31 and TRBJ2-3 gives the whole variable domain AQTIHQWPVAEIKAVGSPLSLGCTIKGKSSPNLYWYWQATGGTLQQLFYSITVGQVESVVQLNLSASRPKDDQFILSTEKLLLSHSGFYLCAWSLRTGGVAETLYFGSGTRLTVL.

This clone was observed a few times. Germline and genes: mouse. The CDR3 loop is CSSSQLTGESSYEQYF. The DNA read from the CDR3 is TGCTCCAGCAGTCAACTGACTGGGGAAAGCTCCTATGAACAGTAC. V is TRBV23 and J is TRBJ2-7; the tabulated D call, TRBD2, remains unverified against the DNA. The sequence runs out 1 residue before the end of the CDR3; the remainder is reconstructed from the germline J gene. The CDR3 spans 16 residues. CDR1 is KGHTA and CDR2 is FQNQQP in the germline V gene.

Notes on this clone: Genes and germline are mouse. The read ends 1 residue before the CDR3 terminus; that terminus is restored from the germline J gene. This chain joins TRBV12-1 and TRBJ1-4; D unresolved. V lost 1 base, J lost 4 bases, and 6 bases lay in between. The CDR3 contains 13 residues. The germline V gene encodes CDR1 SGHSN and CDR2 HYEKVE. The CDR3 loop reads CASSLDLNERLFF. CDR3 bases read: TGTGCCAGCTCTCTGGACCTCAACGAAAGATTATTT.

Judged by abundance, this clone is large. Gene labels here are mouse ones. With the read ending 1 residue before the CDR3 end, the germline J gene is used to fill in that end. The chain carries TRBV5 and TRBJ2-7; no clear D gene. The V end lost 1 base, the J end lost 7 bases, and 5 bases lay between the germline ends. The germline CDR1 and CDR2 sequences are LGHNA and YNLKQL (reference sequence). The CDR3 spans 11 residues. The covered CDR3 bases are TGTGCCAGCAGCCAAGGGTGGGAACAGTAC. It translates to CASSQGWEQY. The complete CDR3 protein is CASSQGWEQYF.

By sample fraction, this clone is large. The gene names here belong to mouse. With the read ending 1 residue before the CDR3 end, the germline J gene is used to fill in that end. The chain uses TRBV12-1 and TRBJ2-7, with TRBD2 matching over 12 bases. In germline, CDR1 is SGHSN, CDR2 HYEKVE. The CDR3 is made up of 14 amino acids. V was pared by 0 bases and J by 6 bases, with 2 bases of the junction left unmatched. The part of the CDR3 DNA that was read is TGTGCCAGCTCTCTCCGGGACTGGGGGGCTGAACAGTAC. Its translation: CASSLRDWGAEQY. The entire CDR3 reads CASSLRDWGAEQYF.

In regard to this clone: Here the gene names and germline are mouse. The read terminates 1 residue before the CDR3 end, so the remaining end is supplied by the germline J gene. The rearrangement links TRBV31 to TRBJ2-5; tentative D call: TRBD2 (6 bases). The CDR3 loop spans 14 amino acids. V lost 0 bases, J lost 5 bases, and 12 bases lay in between. Germline assignment: CDR1 GKSSPN and CDR2 SITVG. CDR3 region: CAWSLRWGRDTQYF. The covered CDR3 bases are TGTGCCTGGAGTCTAAGATGGGGGAGAGACACCCAGTAC.

On this clone itself: Gene names are mouse gene names. The read halts 1 residue ahead of the CDR3 end, with the missing end drawn from the germline J gene. The rearrangement links TRBV1 to TRBJ2-1; 13 positions match TRBD2. V lost 4 bases to trimming and J lost 8 bases; unmatched junction nucleotides: 2. Germline loops: CDR1 NSQYPW, CDR2 LRSPGD (reference sequence). This CDR3 contains 14 residues. CDR3 DNA (partial): TGCACCTGCAGTGGGACTGGGGGGGCCACTGAGCAGTTC. Its protein product is CTCSGTGGATEQF. The CDR3, in full, reads CTCSGTGGATEQFF.

This clone occurred a few times. The gene names given are mouse names. The CDR3 is cut off 1 residue early in the read; its end comes from the germline J gene. The chain has TRBV19 and TRBJ2-1, with 8 bases lining up with TRBD2. J lost 1 base, V lost 4 bases, and 1 base had no gene match. The CDR3 extends over 14 amino acids. CDR1 FNHDT and CDR2 SITEND come from the germline V gene (reference sequence). The CDR3 here is CASSHWGNYAEQFF. CDR3 DNA, as far as it was read: TGTGCCAGCAGTCACTGGGGGAACTATGCTGAGCAGTTC. The variable domain in full, with the rest retrieved from reference TRBV19 and TRBJ2-1, is GGIITQTPKFLIGQEGQKLTLKCQQNFNHDTMYWYRQDSGKGLRLIYYSITENDLQKGDLSEGYDASREKKSSFSLTVTSAQKNEMAVFLCASSHWGNYAEQFFGPGTRLTVL.

As for this clone: The genes are named according to mouse. Read data end 1 residue before the CDR3 end; the end is taken from the germline J gene. This chain uses TRBV24 with TRBJ1-3, with D unclear. With 2 bases removed from V and 0 bases from J, the gap between germline ends came to 5 bases. This CDR3 contains 14 residues. Germline CDR1 reads KGHTA; CDR2 reads FRNEEI. The CDR3 bases that were read are TGTGCCAGCAGTCTGACATATTCTGGAAATACGCTCTAT. This codes for CASSLTYSGNTLY. The CDR3 in its entirety is CASSLTYSGNTLYF.

This clone qualifies as medium-sized (0.01 to 0.1%). Gene labels here are mouse ones. The read comes to an end 1 residue before the CDR3 does, leaving the germline J gene to fill in the end. The chain combines TRBV3 with TRBJ1-2; D unclear. Germline-derived CDR1 and CDR2 are SNHLY and FYNGKV (reference sequence). The CDR3 runs to 12 residues. V was cut by 4 bases and J by 0 bases, with 3 bases left in between. Incomplete CDR3 DNA: TGTGCCAGCAGCTCAGCAAACTCCGACTACACC. This translates into CASSSANSDYT. The full CDR3 sequence reads CASSSANSDYTF.

Regarding this clone: Here the gene names and germline are mouse. The read ends 1 residue early relative to the CDR3; the germline J gene fills the gap. The V call is TRBV26, the J call TRBJ1-1; D ambiguous. The CDR3 has 11 residues. Looked up from germline, CDR1 is KGHPV and CDR2 is FQNQEV (reference sequence). Trimming removed 2 bases from V and 7 bases from J, with 5 bases in between. CDR3 amino acids: CASSLDIEVFF. The sequenced CDR3 bases are TGTGCCAGCAGTCTGGACATAGAAGTCTTC.

Turning to this clone: The listed genes are named as in mouse. With the read ending 1 residue before the CDR3 end, the germline J gene is used to fill in that end. The V gene is TRBV26, the J gene TRBJ1-1; D unclear. The CDR3 consists of 12 residues. The germline V and J ends were trimmed by 4 bases and 1 base, with 4 bases remaining between them. Germline values: CDR1 KGHPV, CDR2 FQNQEV (reference sequence). This CDR3 reads CASSRVNTEVFF. Partial CDR3 DNA: TGTGCCAGCAGTCGGGTAAACACAGAAGTCTTC. The full variable domain, with the rest looked up from reference TRBV26 and TRBJ1-1, is NSKVIQTPRYLVKGQGQKAKMRCIPEKGHPVVFWYQQNKNNEFKFLINFQNQEVLQQIDMTEKRFSAECPSNSPCSLEIQSSEAGDSALYLCASSRVNTEVFFGKGTRLTVV.

This clone was counted only a few times. Gene names are the mouse ones. CDR3 DNA (partial): TGTGCCAGCAGTCCCAATGCAGAAACGCTGTAT. Amino acids: CASSPNAETLY. The entire CDR3 is CASSPNAETLYF. The gene calls are TRBV26 and TRBJ2-3; D gene unclear. The CDR3 is cut off 1 residue early in the read; its end comes from the germline J gene. The CDR3 runs 12 residues. Trimming left V 4 bases short and J 2 bases short, with 4 bases between. The V gene's germline CDR1 is KGHPV and CDR2 FQNQEV (reference sequence).

As to this clone: Gene names are mouse gene names. The sequenced fragment ends 1 residue before the CDR3 boundary, so the rest is inferred from the germline J gene. The chain couples TRBV5 to TRBJ2-4; D is perhaps TRBD1 (5 bases). Germline V gene sequence: CDR1 LGHNA, CDR2 YNLKQL (reference sequence). The germline V and J ends were trimmed by 2 bases and 0 bases, with 6 bases remaining between them. The CDR3 is 14 residues long. CDR3 residues: CASSQRQSQNTLYF. Incomplete CDR3 DNA: TGTGCCAGCAGCCAAAGACAGAGTCAAAACACCTTGTAC.

This clone was observed a few times. Germline and genes here are mouse. Sequencing ends 1 residue short of the CDR3 end; the germline J gene provides the rest. The chain combines TRBV31 with TRBJ2-1, with 12 positions matching TRBD2. The CDR3 length is 15 residues. V shed 0 bases, J shed 6 bases, and the junction held 3 bases outside the gene matches. CDR1 and CDR2 from the germline V gene are GKSSPN and SITVG. CDR3 sequence: CAWSLGLGGVAEQFF. Partial CDR3 DNA: TGTGCCTGGAGTCTGGGACTGGGGGGAGTTGCTGAGCAGTTC.

This clone was counted a few times. Gene labels here are mouse ones. The CDR3 end is not reached by the read, which stops 1 residue before it; the germline J gene fills it in. The V and J genes are TRBV23 and TRBJ2-5; the table names TRBD1, a call not compared with the DNA. CDR1 is KGHTA, CDR2 FQNQQP, per germline. CDR3 length: 14 amino acids. The part of the CDR3 DNA that was read is TGCTCCAGCAGTCAAACAGGGGGACGGGACACCCAGTAC. It codes for CSSSQTGGRDTQY. The full CDR3 protein reads CSSSQTGGRDTQYF.

As regards this clone: Gene names and germline refer to mouse. The sequenced fragment ends 1 residue before the CDR3 boundary, so the rest is inferred from the germline J gene. This sequence joins TRBV26 and TRBJ2-4; 8 bases fit TRBD1. Germline V gene sequence: CDR1 KGHPV, CDR2 FQNQEV (reference sequence). V shed 2 bases and J 1 base; nucleotides not matched to a gene: 2. CDR3 length: 15 amino acids. The CDR3 bases that were read are TGTGCCAGCAGTCTGGGGACAGGAGGTCAAAACACCTTGTAC. Protein product: CASSLGTGGQNTLY. The complete CDR3 protein is CASSLGTGGQNTLYF.

About this clone: Gene labels here are mouse ones. The CDR3 end falls 1 residue outside the read, so it is completed with the germline J gene. This rearrangement joins TRBV1 to TRBJ2-7; TRBD2 aligns across 13 bases. Germline CDR1 is NSQYPW and CDR2 is LRSPGD (reference sequence). The V gene end was trimmed by 3 bases and the J gene end by 0 bases; junction bases not matched to a gene: 5. The CDR3 has 17 residues. The covered CDR3 bases are TGCACCTGCAGTGCGGGACTGGGGGGGAGGAGCTCCTATGAACAGTAC. Its translation is CTCSAGLGGRSSYEQY. The full CDR3 protein reads CTCSAGLGGRSSYEQYF.

Concerning this clone itself: All gene names here are mouse names. The read ends 1 residue before the CDR3 terminus; that terminus is restored from the germline J gene. The V and J genes are TRBV5 and TRBJ2-3, with D possibly TRBD2 on 7 matching bases. Germline loops: CDR1 LGHNA, CDR2 YNLKQL (reference sequence). V was trimmed by 0 bases and J by 4 bases, leaving 11 bases between them. The CDR3 totals 15 residues. CDR3 DNA (partial): TGTGCCAGCAGCCAAGAGAGGGGGGGTTCAGAAACGCTGTAT. Encoded protein: CASSQERGGSETLY. The CDR3, in full, reads CASSQERGGSETLYF.

This clone is medium-sized by share. Each gene name is a mouse one. The CDR3 end is not reached by the read, which stops 1 residue before it; the germline J gene fills it in. J is TRBJ2-2 and V is TRBV26, with D possibly TRBD1 on 5 matching bases. Trimming stripped 3 bases from V and 0 bases from J, with 8 bases between. CDR3 length: 15 residues. Per germline, CDR1 KGHPV and CDR2 FQNQEV (reference sequence). The chain's CDR3 is CASSLQGANTGQLYF. The covered CDR3 bases are TGTGCCAGCAGTCTTCAGGGAGCAAACACCGGGCAGCTCTAC.

About this clone: The gene names here belong to mouse. The CDR3 is cut off 1 residue early in the read; its end comes from the germline J gene. The chain uses TRBV5 and TRBJ2-7, with 12 bases fitting TRBD2. This CDR3 region has 14 residues. The germline V gene encodes CDR1 LGHNA and CDR2 YNLKQL (reference sequence). Trimming took 3 bases from V and 7 from J; bases not matched to a gene: 4. CDR3 in amino acids: CASSQGLGGEEQYF. Partial CDR3 DNA: TGTGCCAGCAGCCAGGGACTGGGGGGTGAAGAACAGTAC.

The table lists this clone with a few counts. All gene names here are mouse names. The read terminates 1 residue before the CDR3 end, so the remaining end is supplied by the germline J gene. The chain has TRBV26 and TRBJ1-1; TRBD1 might be the D (5 bases). V lost 2 bases and J 3 bases, leaving 7 bases between the germline ends. The CDR3 is 13 amino acids. Germline V gene lookup returns CDR1 KGHPV and CDR2 FQNQEV (reference sequence). Partial CDR3 DNA: TGTGCCAGCAGTCTGGGCAGGGACACAGAAGTCTTC. Encoded protein: CASSLGRDTEVF. The CDR3 in full is CASSLGRDTEVFF.

This clone is classed as large. Gene names and germline refer to mouse. The read finishes 1 residue shy of the CDR3 end, and the germline J gene is used to complete it. The V and J genes are TRBV1 and TRBJ2-5; D gene ambiguous. The ends were cut back, 3 bases at V and 0 bases at J, with 4 bases in the middle. The CDR3 runs 13 residues. CDR1 is NSQYPW, CDR2 LRSPGD, per germline (reference sequence). CDR3 DNA, as far as it was read: TGCACCTGCAGTGCCGGGAACCAAGACACCCAGTAC. The encoded protein is CTCSAGNQDTQY. The complete CDR3 protein is CTCSAGNQDTQYF.

This clone is termed medium-sized (0.01 to 0.1%). The germline and genes are mouse ones. With the read ending 1 residue before the CDR3 end, the germline J gene is used to fill in that end. The chain joins TRBV16 to TRBJ1-3; D is unresolved. Between the trimmed V and J ends, which lost 0 bases and 0 bases, there was a span of 3 bases. CDR1 is SGHSA, CDR2 FRNQAP, per germline. The CDR3 totals 14 residues. This chain's CDR3 is CASSLENSGNTLYF. The covered CDR3 bases are TGTGCAAGCAGCTTAGAGAATTCTGGAAATACGCTCTAT.